What follows describes a single TCR beta chain. Antigen specificity is unknown. The sample belongs to a study of cytomegalovirus exposure and HLA in healthy donors. Study at large: It was reported in a later analysis that the 120 validation repertoires used the same platform as the approximately 670 first-cohort repertoires. General study findings and limits: One later analysis, an examination of the 100 to 150 validation repertoires, found that first-cohort TCR clusters tended to co-occur in them. The study labeled 164 TCR beta chains cytomegalovirus-associated.

Measured with immunoSEQ multiplex PCR; TCRdb has only the in-frame clones, and not every one. The table has some 110,000 clones, approximately 90% seen once. The CDR3 has 14 amino acids. V was trimmed by 3 bases and J by 3 bases, leaving 8 bases between them. Germline lookup yields CDR1 MNHEY and CDR2 SMNVEV (reference sequence). The chain carries TRBV27 and TRBJ2-2; no reliable D call. The specimen was PBMCs. The sequence derives from a woman between 18 and 30 years old in good health and CMV-seropositive. The CDR3: CASSLGLYTGELFF. CDR3 nucleotides: TGTGCCAGCAGTTTGGGCTTGTACACCGGGGAGCTGTTTTTT.